Detailed here is one T cell receptor (beta chain). In the original workflow: The authors estimated nucleated cell counts from reference gene primer amplification. Some clones are missing from TCRdb's copy, which holds only in-frame ones; the method was immunoSEQ multiplex PCR. Clone size and V and J calls were adopted from that table, with D and trimming inferred from the DNA. The profile shows about 250,000 clones, around nine tenths of them singletons. The data are from a study of blood T cell repertoires in COVID-19. The CDR3 consists of 13 residues. Germline-derived CDR1 and CDR2 are SGDLS and YYNGEE. V shed 4 bases and J 4 bases; nucleotides not matched to a gene: 2.

The specimen sequenced was peripheral blood. This receptor was obtained from a man younger than 30 with active or convalescent COVID-19. This sequence joins TRBV9 and TRBJ1-1, with 9 bases lining up with TRBD1. In nucleotides, the CDR3 is TGTGCCAGCAGCCTACAGGGGGCCACTGAAGCTTTCTTT. Translated: CASSLQGATEAFF.